This is a list of T cell receptor beta chains from one sample in a study of sequential checkpoint blockade in melanoma. TCRdb's table, derived via immunoSEQ multiplex PCR, lists solely in-frame clones and lacks some. The data show approximately 3,300 clones, around 16% seen once. This specimen consisted of tumor tissue (inferred from file names), obtained from a patient given nivolumab and ipilimumab in sequence. These receptors came from a human donor with melanoma. Both conserved end residues are part of each CDR3. Each record gives: V gene, J gene, D gene, clone size, CDR3 DNA, CDR3 protein. A D gene is named only where the DNA matches it firmly. Size values are once, few and many counts, or a class for expanded clones, and some rows have none.

TRBV1,TRBJ1-3,-,few,TGCGCCAGCAGCCAAGTGGACAGGGACGGAAACACCATATATTTT,CASSQVDRDGNTIYF
TRBV11-3,TRBJ1-6,TRBD1,many,TGTGCCAGCAGCCGGACAGGGGACGCGAATTCACCCCTCCACTTT,CASSRTGDANSPLHF
TRBV6-1,TRBJ1-2,TRBD1,-,TGTGCCAGCAGTGAAGCGCGGGACAGGTTATTTAACTATGGCTACACCTTC,CASSEARDRLFNYGYTF
TRBV14,TRBJ1-2,TRBD1,-,TGTGCCAGCAGCCAAAGTGCAGGGGGCCGCTACACCTTC,CASSQSAGGRYTF
TRBV5-1,TRBJ2-2,TRBD1,-,TGCGCCAGCAGCTACCGGGACAGGGAGGCCGGGGAGCTGTTTTTT,CASSYRDREAGELFF
TRBV5-1,TRBJ1-1,TRBD1,few,TGCGCCAGCAGCTTTGACAGGGGGCGTACTGAAGCTTTCTTT,CASSFDRGRTEAFF
TRBV6-8,TRBJ2-6,-,-,TGTGCCAGCAGACAGGTCTCTGGGGCCAACGTCCTGACTTTC,CASRQVSGANVLTF
TRBV9,TRBJ2-1,TRBD2,many,TGTGCCAGCAGCGTAACTAGCGGGGGGGCAAATGAGCAGTTCTTC,CASSVTSGGANEQFF
TRBV9,TRBJ2-5,TRBD2,-,TGTGCCAGCAGCCCAGCGGGGGTCCAAGAGACCCAGTACTTC,CASSPAGVQETQYF
TRBV5-1,TRBJ2-7,TRBD1,-,TGCGCCAGCAGCCTCGACAGGGCAAGTGGGTACGAGCAGTACTTC,CASSLDRASGYEQYF
TRBV18,TRBJ1-5,-,few,TGTGCCAGCTCACCCCGGGACTACAATCAGCCCCAGCATTTT,CASSPRDYNQPQHF
TRBV11-3,TRBJ1-5,TRBD1,-,TGTGCCAGCAGCACCTTGACAGGGGGCAATCAGCCCCAGCATTTT,CASSTLTGGNQPQHF
TRBV5-1,TRBJ1-4,TRBD1,few,TGCGCCAGCAGCTTCGGACAGGGGCGAACGGAACTGTTTTTT,CASSFGQGRTELFF
TRBV11-3,TRBJ1-5,TRBD1,many,TGTGCCAGCAGCTTAGATACAGGGGCCAATCAGCCCCAGCATTTT,CASSLDTGANQPQHF
TRBV4-1,TRBJ2-7,TRBD1,many,TGCGCCAGCAGCCCGGGACAGGGTTTTTCCGAGCAGTACTTC,CASSPGQGFSEQYF
TRBV9,TRBJ2-7,-,-,TGTGCCAGCAGCGTAGACGACGTCTACGAGCAGTACTTC,CASSVDDVYEQYF
TRBV6-8,TRBJ1-5,-,large,TGTGCCAGCAGTCGAAGCAATCAGCCCCAGCATTTT,CASSRSNQPQHF
TRBV6-8,TRBJ2-2,-,-,TGTGCCAGCAGTCGAACGGACTGGGTGGTCAACACCGGGGAGCTGTTTTTT,CASSRTDWVVNTGELFF
TRBV4-1,TRBJ1-5,-,few,TGCGCCAGCAGTCAAGGGTCGGTCAATCAGCCCCAGCATTTT,CASSQGSVNQPQHF
TRBV4-1,TRBJ1-6,-,few,TGCGCCAGCAGCCAAGAGCCCGGATCACCCCTCCACTTT,CASSQEPGSPLHF
TRBV29-1,TRBJ2-5,-,-,TGCAGCGTTGAAGAAACTCAAGGGGAGACCCAGTACTTC,CSVEETQGETQYF
TRBV11-3,TRBJ2-4,TRBD2,few,TGTGCCAGCAACCCGGGGGGGCAGAAAAACATTCAGTACTTC,CASNPGGQKNIQYF